Below, one TCR beta chain is given with its context. Antigen unknown. The read finishes 3 residues shy of the CDR3 end, and the germline J gene is used to complete it. The data stem from a study of T cells in women clearing cervical HPV infection. As for the study in general: Women with histologically confirmed HPV16-related CIN3 or worse, 2 with invasive cancer, served as cases. Study-level points and caveats: Each sample's T-cell count was unknown, possibly confounding richness. Controls had more TRBV6-7 (0.16%) than cases (roughly 0.11%). CIN3+ cases had significantly higher TCR richness than controls; evenness did not differ.

This CDR3 has 15 amino acids. CDR1 is SGHTA and CDR2 is FQGTGA in the germline V gene. Produced via immunoSEQ multiplex PCR; TCRdb's table is partial and in-frame only. The sample's table shows about 26,000 clones. Sequencing was done on a sample of blood buffy coat. This chain links TRBV7-3 with TRBJ2-3; 14 bases are a match to TRBD2. The clonotype comes from a woman between 18 and 69 years old with a cervical HPV16 infection that either progressed to CIN3+ or cleared (not recorded which). The CDR3: CASSIGLAGGETQYF. The sequenced CDR3 bases are TGTGCCAGCAGCATCGGACTAGCGGGGGGAGAGACG.